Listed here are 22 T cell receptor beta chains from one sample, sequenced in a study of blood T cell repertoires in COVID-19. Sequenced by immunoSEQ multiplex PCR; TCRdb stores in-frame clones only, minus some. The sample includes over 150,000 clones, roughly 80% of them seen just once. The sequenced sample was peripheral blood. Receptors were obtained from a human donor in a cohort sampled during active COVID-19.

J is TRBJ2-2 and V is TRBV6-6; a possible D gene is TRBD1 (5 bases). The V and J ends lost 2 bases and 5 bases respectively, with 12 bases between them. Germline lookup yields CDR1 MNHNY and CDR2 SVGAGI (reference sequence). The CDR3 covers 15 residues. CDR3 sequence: CASSYGRVGTGELFF. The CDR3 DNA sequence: TGTGCCAGCAGTTACGGCAGGGTGGGGACCGGGGAGCTGTTTTTT.

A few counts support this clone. The CDR3 DNA follows: TGTGCCAGCAGCGCGAATTTGCGAAGGACATATGGCTACACCTTC. Its translation is CASSANLRRTYGYTF. The chain combines TRBV9 with TRBJ1-2, with a weak D call TRBD1 (5 bases). The CDR3 extends over 15 amino acids. The V gene lost 3 bases and the J gene lost 5 bases, with 17 bases spanning the gap. Per germline, CDR1 SGDLS and CDR2 YYNGEE.

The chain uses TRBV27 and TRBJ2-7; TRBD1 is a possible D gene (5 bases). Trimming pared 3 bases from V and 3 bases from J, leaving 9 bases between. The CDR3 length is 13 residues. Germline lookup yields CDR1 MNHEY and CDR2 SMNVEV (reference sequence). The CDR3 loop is CASSFFRDYEQYF. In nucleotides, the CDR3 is TGTGCCAGCAGTTTTTTCAGGGACTACGAGCAGTACTTC.

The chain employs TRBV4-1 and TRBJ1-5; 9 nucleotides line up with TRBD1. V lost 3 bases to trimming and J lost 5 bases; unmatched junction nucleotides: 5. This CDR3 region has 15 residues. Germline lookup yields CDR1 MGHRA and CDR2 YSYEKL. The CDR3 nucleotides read TGCGCCAGCAGCCAGGGACAGGGTTTGGATCAGCCCCAGCATTTT. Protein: CASSQGQGLDQPQHF.

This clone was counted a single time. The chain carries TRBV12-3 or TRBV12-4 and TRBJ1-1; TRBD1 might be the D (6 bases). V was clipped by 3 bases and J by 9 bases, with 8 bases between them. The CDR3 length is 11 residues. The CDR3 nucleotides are TGTGCCAGCAGTTTGGGGACAAAAGCTTTCTTT. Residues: CASSLGTKAFF.

This chain's CDR3 is CASSQVPGGRPGANVLTF. The CDR3 coding sequence is TGTGCCAGCAGCCAAGTACCCGGGGGGAGGCCTGGGGCCAACGTCCTGACTTTC. The gene calls are TRBV3-1 (or the pseudogene TRBV3-2) and TRBJ2-6, with 7 positions matching TRBD2. This CDR3 region has 18 residues. V lost 1 base, J lost 2 bases, and 8 bases stayed unmatched. The germline gives CDR1 LGHDT, CDR2 YNNKEL (reference sequence).

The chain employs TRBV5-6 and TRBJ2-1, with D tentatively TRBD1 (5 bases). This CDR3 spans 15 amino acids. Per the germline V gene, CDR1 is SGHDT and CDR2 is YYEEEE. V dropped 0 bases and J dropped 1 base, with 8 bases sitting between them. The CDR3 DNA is TGTGCCAGCAGCTTGGGGACACCTTCCTACAATGAGCAGTTCTTC. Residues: CASSLGTPSYNEQFF. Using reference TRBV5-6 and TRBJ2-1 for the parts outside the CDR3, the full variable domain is DAGVTQSPTHLIKTRGQQVTLRCSPKSGHDTVSWYQQALGQGPQFIFQYYEEEERQRGNFPDRFSGHQFPNYSSELNVNALLLGDSALYLCASSLGTPSYNEQFFGPGTRLTVL.

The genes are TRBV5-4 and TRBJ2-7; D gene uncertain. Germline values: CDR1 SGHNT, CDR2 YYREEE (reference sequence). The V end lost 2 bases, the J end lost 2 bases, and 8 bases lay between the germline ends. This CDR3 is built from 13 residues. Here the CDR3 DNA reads TGTGCCAGCAGCTTACAACCGCCCTACGAGCAGTACTTC. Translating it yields CASSLQPPYEQYF.

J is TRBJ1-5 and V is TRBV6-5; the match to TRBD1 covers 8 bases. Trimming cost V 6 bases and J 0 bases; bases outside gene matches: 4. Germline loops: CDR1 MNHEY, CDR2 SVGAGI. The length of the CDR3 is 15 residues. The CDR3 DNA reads TGTGCCAGCAGACGCGGGACAGGTAGCAATCAGCCCCAGCATTTT. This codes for CASRRGTGSNQPQHF.

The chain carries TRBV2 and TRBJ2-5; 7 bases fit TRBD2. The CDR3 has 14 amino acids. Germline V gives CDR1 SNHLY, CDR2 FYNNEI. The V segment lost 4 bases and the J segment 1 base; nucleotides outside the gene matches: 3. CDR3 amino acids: CASSGREVQETQYF. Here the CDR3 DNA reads TGTGCCAGCAGTGGTCGGGAGGTCCAAGAGACCCAGTACTTC.

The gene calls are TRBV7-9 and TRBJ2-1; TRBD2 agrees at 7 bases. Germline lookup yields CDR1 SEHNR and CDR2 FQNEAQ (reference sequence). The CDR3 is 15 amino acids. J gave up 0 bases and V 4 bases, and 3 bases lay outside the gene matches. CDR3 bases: TGTGCCAGCAGCTCCGAGCGGGACTCCTACAATGAGCAGTTCTTC. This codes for CASSSERDSYNEQFF.

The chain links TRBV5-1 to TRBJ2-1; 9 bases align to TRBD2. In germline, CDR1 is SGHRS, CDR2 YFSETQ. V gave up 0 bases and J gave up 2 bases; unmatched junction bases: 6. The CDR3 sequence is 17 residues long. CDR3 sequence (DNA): TGCGCCAGCAGCTTGGATCAGCGGGGGGCCCCCTACAATGAGCAGTTCTTC. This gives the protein CASSLDQRGAPYNEQFF.

CDR3 sequence reads: CAWSVRDRGYEQYF. The CDR3 DNA sequence: TGTGCCTGGAGTGTACGAGACAGGGGCTACGAGCAGTACTTC. This chain links TRBV30 with TRBJ2-7, with 8 bases lining up with TRBD1. This CDR3 is built from 14 residues. Looked up from germline, CDR1 is GTSNPN and CDR2 is SVGIG (reference sequence). The trim removed 0 bases at V and 3 bases at J, leaving 4 bases unmatched.

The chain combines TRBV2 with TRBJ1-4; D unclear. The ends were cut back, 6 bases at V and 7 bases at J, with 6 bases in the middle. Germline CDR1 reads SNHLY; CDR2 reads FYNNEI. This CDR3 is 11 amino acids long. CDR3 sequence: CASRQIEKLFF. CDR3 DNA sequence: TGTGCCAGCAGACAAATTGAAAAACTGTTTTTT.

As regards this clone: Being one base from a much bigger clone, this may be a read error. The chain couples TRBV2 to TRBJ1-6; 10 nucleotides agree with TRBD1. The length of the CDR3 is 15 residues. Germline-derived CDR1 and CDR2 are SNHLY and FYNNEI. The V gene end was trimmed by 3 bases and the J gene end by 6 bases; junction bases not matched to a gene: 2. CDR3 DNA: TGTGCCAGCAGTGACCGGGACAGGGGTAATTCACCCCTCCACTTT. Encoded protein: CASSDRDRGNSPLHF.

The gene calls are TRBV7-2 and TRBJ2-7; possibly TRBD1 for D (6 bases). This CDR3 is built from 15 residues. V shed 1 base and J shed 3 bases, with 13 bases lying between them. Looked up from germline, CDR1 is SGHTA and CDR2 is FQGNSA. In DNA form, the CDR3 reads TGTGCCAGCAGCTTAGAGTGGACAGATCACTACGAGCAGTACTTC. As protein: CASSLEWTDHYEQYF.

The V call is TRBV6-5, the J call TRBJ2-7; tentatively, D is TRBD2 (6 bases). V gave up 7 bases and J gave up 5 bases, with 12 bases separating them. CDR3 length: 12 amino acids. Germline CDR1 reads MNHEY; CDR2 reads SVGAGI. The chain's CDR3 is CASTSWGDEQYF. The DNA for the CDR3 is TGTGCCAGCACCTCCTGGGGGGACGAGCAGTACTTC.

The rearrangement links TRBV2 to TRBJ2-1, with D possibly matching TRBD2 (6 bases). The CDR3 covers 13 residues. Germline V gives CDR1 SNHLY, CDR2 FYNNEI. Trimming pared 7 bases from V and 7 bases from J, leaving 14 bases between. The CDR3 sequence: CASNQRAGNEQFF. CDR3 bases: TGTGCCAGCAATCAGAGGGCGGGGAATGAGCAGTTCTTC.

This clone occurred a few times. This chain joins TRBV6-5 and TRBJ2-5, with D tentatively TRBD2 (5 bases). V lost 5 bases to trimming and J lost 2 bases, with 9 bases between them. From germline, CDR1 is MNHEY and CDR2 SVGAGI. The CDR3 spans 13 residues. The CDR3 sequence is CASSRTGQETQYF. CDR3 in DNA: TGTGCCAGCAGTCGGACTGGACAAGAGACCCAGTACTTC.

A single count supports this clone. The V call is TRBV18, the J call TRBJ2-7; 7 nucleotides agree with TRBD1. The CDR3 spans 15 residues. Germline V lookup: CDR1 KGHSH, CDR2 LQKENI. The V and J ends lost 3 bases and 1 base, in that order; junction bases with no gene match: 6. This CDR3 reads CASSPSTGKSYEQYF. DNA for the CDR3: TGTGCCAGCTCACCGTCGACAGGGAAATCCTACGAGCAGTACTTC. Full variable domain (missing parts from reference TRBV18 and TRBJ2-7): NAGVMQNPRHLVRRRGQEARLRCSPMKGHSHVYWYRQLPEEGLKFMVYLQKENIIDESGMPKERFSAEFPKEGPSILRIQQVVRGDSAAYFCASSPSTGKSYEQYFGPGTRLTVT.

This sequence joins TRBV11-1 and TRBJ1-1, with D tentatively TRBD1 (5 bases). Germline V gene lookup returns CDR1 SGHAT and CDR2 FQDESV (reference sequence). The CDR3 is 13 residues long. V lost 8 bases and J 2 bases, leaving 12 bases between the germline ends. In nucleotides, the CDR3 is TGTGCCAGCTCACAGGACACTAACACTGAAGCTTTCTTT. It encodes CASSQDTNTEAFF.

The CDR3 DNA sequence: TGTGCCAGCGGCAGGGCCAACACTGAAGCTTTCTTT. Residues: CASGRANTEAFF. This chain connects TRBV6-5 to TRBJ1-1; TRBD1 is a possible D gene (5 bases). Germline CDR1 is MNHEY and CDR2 is SVGAGI. This CDR3 spans 12 amino acids. V dropped 8 bases and J dropped 2 bases, with 9 bases sitting between them.